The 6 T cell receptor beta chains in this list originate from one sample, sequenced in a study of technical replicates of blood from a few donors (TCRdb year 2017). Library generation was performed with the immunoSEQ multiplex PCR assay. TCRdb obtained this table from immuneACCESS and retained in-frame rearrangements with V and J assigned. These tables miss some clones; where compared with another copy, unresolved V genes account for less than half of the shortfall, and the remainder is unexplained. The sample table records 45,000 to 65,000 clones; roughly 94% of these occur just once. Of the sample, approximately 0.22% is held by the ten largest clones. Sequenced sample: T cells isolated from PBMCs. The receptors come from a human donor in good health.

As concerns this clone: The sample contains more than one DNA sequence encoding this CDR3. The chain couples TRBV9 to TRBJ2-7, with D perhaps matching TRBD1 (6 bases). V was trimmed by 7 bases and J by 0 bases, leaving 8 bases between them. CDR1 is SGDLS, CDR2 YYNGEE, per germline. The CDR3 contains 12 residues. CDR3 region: CASSDSSYEQYF. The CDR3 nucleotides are TGTGCCAGCTCGGACAGCTCCTACGAGCAGTACTTC.

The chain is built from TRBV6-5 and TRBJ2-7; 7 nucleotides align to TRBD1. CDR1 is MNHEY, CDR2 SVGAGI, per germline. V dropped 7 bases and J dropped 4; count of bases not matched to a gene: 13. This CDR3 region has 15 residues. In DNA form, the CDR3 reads TGTGCCAGCAATGACAGGAGACAGGGTTTGTACGAGCAGTACTTC. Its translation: CASNDRRQGLYEQYF.

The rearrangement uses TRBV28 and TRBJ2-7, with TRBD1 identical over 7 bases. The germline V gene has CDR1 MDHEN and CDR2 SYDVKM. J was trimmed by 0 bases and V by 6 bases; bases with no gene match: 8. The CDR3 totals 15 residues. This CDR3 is CASRWERQGSYEQYF. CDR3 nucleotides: TGTGCCAGCAGGTGGGAGAGACAGGGCTCCTACGAGCAGTACTTC.

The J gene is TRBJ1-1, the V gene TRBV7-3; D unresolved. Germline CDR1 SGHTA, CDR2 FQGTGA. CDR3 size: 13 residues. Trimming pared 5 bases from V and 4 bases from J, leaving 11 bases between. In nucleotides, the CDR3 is TGTGCCAGCAGCGCAGAGCGTTTCACTGAAGCTTTCTTT. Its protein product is CASSAERFTEAFF.

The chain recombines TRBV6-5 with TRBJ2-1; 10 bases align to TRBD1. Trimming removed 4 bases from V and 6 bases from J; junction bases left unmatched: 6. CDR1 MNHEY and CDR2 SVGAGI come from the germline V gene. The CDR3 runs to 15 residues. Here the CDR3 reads CASSSPGQGGNEQFF. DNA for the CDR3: TGTGCCAGCAGTTCGCCAGGACAGGGGGGCAATGAGCAGTTCTTC.

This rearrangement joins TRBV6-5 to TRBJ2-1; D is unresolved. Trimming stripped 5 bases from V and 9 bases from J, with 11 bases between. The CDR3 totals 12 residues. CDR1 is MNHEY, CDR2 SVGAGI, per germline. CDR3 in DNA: TGTGCCAGCAGTCAGCTAGGCGCTGAGCAGTTCTTC. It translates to CASSQLGAEQFF.